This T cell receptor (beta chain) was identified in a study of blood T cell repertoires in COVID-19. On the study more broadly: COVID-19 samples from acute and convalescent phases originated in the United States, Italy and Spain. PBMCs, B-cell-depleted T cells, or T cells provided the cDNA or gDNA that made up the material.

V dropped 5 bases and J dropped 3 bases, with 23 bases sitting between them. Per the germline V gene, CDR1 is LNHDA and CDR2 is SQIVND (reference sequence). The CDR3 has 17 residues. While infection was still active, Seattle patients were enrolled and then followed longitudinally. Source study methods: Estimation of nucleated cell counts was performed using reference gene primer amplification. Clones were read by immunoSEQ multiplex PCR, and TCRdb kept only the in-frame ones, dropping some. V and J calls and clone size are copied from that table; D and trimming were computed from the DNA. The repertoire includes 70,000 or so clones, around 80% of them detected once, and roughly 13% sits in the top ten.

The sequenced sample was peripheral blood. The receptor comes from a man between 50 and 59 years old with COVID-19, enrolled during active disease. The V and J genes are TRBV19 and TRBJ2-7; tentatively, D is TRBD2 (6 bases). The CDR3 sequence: CASSPSLGSGTNYEQYF. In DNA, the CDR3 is TGTGCCAGTAGTCCCTCCCTGGGTAGCGGTACTAACTACGAGCAGTACTTC.